This T cell receptor (beta chain) was profiled in a study of PD-L1 blockade in urothelial cancer. Looking at the study overall: Blood drawn 3 weeks (second dose) and 6 weeks after treatment start was analyzed.

Stated time point: pretreatment peripheral blood. Anywhere from 1 to 8 samples came from each patient, spanning pretreatment and on-treatment. The CDR3 totals 14 residues. The V gene's germline CDR1 is LNHDA and CDR2 SQIVND (reference sequence). Trimming took 4 bases from V and 2 from J; bases not matched to a gene: 1. Synthetic TCR analog templates were spiked into each PCR. The protocol was immunoSEQ multiplex PCR, while the TCRdb copy is restricted to in-frame clones and leaves out a portion. Among 40,000 or so clones listed, just over 90% were seen once. This chain joins TRBV19 and TRBJ1-5, with 8 bases matching TRBD1. This TCR was sampled from a woman aged 60 to 75 with urothelial cancer. Material: PBMCs, obtained around atezolizumab (anti-PD-L1) treatment. CDR3 in amino acids: CASSRGQGNQPQHF. CDR3 coding DNA: TGTGCCAGTAGTAGGGGACAGGGCAATCAGCCCCAGCATTTT.